Listed here is a single T cell receptor (beta chain). This clonotype was detected once. Its antigen is unknown. This is likely a read error, given that the CDR3 carries no conserved phenylalanine or tryptophan at its end. Because the CDR3's place on the DNA is in doubt, the DNA is left out and the CDR3 is given as listed by TCRdb. Amplification of TCR beta CDR3 regions was carried out from RNA transcripts. For the first round of RT-PCR on the TCR CDR3, the HTBI primer set was used together with the Qiagen OneStep RT-PCR kit. A second multiplex PCR round built the libraries, followed by size selection and purification. Paired-end sequencing of the libraries was performed with 100 bp reads on an Illumina HiSeq2000. The authors' pipeline ran thus. SOAPnuke was used to process the raw data, throwing out any read that contained adapters or uncalled bases, had a mean Phred below 15, or lacked an exact constant-primer or identifier match. High-quality paired reads were merged using COPE v1.2.5, and each unique nucleotide sequence was defined as a clonotype. MiTCR v1.1 was used to align the clonotypes against IMGT TRBV, TRBD and TRBJ reference segments. Analysis was restricted to V-J combinations with a frequency above 0.0001, which covered about 99% of repertoires. The TCS score was defined as the ratio of F50 (clonal expansion) to E x V (chaos), calculated using BLOSUM62-based TCRdist between CDR3 peptides within each V-J. Welch's t-statistics and random forest reduced some 510 V-J features to 10 to 15, which were used in a naive Bayes classifier (R e1071). Thyroid-blood repertoire similarity was quantified with the Morisita-Horn index. The raw public data were reprocessed by TCRdb itself: fastp quality trimming at Q25, MiXCR clonotype calling, in-frame beta chains only. Identical CDR3 proteins give one entry, which carries the most common genes and DNA. The V and J calls follow TCRdb's processing rather than the paper's. Counted in this sample were about 570,000 distinct CDR3 sequences; just over 45% of them appeared once. Over 15% of the sample rests with the top ten.

The study excluded patients with uncontrolled infections, other autoimmune diseases, pregnancy or lactation. Clinical symptoms, serum thyroxine and TRAb, thyroid ultrasound, and orbital computed tomography formed the basis for the diagnoses. Trizol reagent was used to extract total RNA, and RNA quality was then checked on an Agilent 2100 Bioanalyzer. This record comes from a study of T cells in Graves' hyperthyroidism and ophthalmopathy (dated 2019 in TCRdb). With regard to the full study: TCR V-J signatures able to tell the groups apart were searched for in a discovery cohort of about a hundred patients, of whom roughly 42 had Graves' ophthalmopathy and under 65 had stable Graves' hyperthyroidism. An independent validation cohort of fewer than 20 hyperthyroidism patients and about 16 patients who later progressed to ophthalmopathy tested prospective prediction of ophthalmopathy. For training and testing, the 100 or so patients in the discovery cohort were randomly divided in a 7:3 ratio. In six Graves' hyperthyroidism patients, the study also compared T-cell repertoires from thyroid tissue with T-cell repertoires from blood. After sampling, hyperthyroidism patients received methimazole starting at 30 mg daily, and ophthalmopathy patients received high-dose intravenous methylprednisolone. TCR Vbeta CDR3 sequencing of approximately 140 peripheral blood samples (more than 40 ophthalmopathy, 75 hyperthyroidism and roughly 17 progressor patients) is reported in the paper.

The research as a whole found: Most expanded thyroid clonotypes (frequency above 0.001) were also found in blood, which suggests that blood repertoires may mirror thyroid immune responses. In validation, progression to ophthalmopathy was predicted by the model with 65% to 71% sensitivity and roughly 76% specificity, a median of about 6 months before onset. No statistical method was used to set the sample size in advance, and investigators knew the group allocation. A model built on a 13 V-J signature distinguished ophthalmopathy from stable hyperthyroidism, reaching roughly 88% sensitivity and about 81% specificity in cross-validation and 80%/75% in testing.

The source material was peripheral blood or thyroid tissue (not recorded which). This receptor was identified in an adult woman with Graves' disease, either hyperthyroidism or ophthalmopathy (not recorded which).

The CDR3 here reads CASSPQAG. The rearranged segments are TRBV7-2 and TRBJ2-5; the table's D call, TRBD2, was not checked against the DNA. Per the germline V gene, SGHTA is the CDR1 and FQGNSA is the CDR2. The CDR3 length equals 8 residues, ends included.